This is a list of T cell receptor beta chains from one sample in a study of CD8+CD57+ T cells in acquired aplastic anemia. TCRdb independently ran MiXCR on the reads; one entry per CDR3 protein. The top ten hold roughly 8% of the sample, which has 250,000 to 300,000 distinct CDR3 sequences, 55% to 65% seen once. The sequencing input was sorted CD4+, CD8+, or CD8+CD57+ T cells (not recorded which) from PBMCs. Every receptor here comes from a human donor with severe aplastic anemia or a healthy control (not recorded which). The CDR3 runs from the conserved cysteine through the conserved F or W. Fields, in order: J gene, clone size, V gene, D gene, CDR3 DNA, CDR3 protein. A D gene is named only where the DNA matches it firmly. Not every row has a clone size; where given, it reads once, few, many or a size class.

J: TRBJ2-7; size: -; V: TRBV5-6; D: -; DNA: TGTGCCAGCAGCTCGGACAGTCAAACCTACGAGCAGTACTTC; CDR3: CASSSDSQTYEQYF
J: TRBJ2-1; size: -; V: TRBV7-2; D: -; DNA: TGTGCCAGCAGCCCATCCTGGGGGCGGGATGAGCAGTTCTTC; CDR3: CASSPSWGRDEQFF
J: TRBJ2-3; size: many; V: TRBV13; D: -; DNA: TGTGCCAGCAGCTTAGGAAGGGGAGGCCTTGCAGATACGCAGTATTTT; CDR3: CASSLGRGGLADTQYF
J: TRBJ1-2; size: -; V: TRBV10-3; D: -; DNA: TGTGCCACCTCTTCGAACTATGGCTACACCTTC; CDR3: CATSSNYGYTF
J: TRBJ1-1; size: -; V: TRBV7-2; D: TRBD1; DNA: TGTGCCAGCAGTAGACAGGGACCGACCTCGAACACTGAAGCTTTCTTT; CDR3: CASSRQGPTSNTEAFF
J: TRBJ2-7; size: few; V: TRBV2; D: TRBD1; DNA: TGTGCCAGCAGGGGGACAGGTACCTACGAGCAGTACTTC; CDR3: CASRGTGTYEQYF
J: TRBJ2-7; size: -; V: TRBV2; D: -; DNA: TGTGCCAGCAGTGACCGACAGTTATCCTACGAGCAGTACTTC; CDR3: CASSDRQLSYEQYF
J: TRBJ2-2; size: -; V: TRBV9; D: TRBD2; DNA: TGTGCCAGCAGCGTCGGGGGGGTGTGGACCGGGGAGCTGCTTTTT; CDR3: CASSVGGVWTGELLF
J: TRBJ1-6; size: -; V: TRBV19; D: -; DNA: TGTGCCAGTAGTCTCTACGTTGGAGACTATAATTCACCCCTCCACTTT; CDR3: CASSLYVGDYNSPLHF
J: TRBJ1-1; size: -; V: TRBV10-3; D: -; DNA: TGTGCCATCAGTGACCTAGGGGGGGCTGAAGCTTTCTTT; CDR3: CAISDLGGAEAFF
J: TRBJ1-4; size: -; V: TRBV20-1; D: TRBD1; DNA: TGCAGTGCTAGTAGGGGGGGGACAGCGGATGAAAAACTGTTTTTT; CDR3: CSASRGGTADEKLFF